This T cell receptor beta chain stems from a study of blood T cell repertoires in COVID-19. Study details: From the United States, Italy and Spain came samples of acute and convalescent COVID-19. The cDNA or gDNA used as material had been derived from T cells, B-cell-depleted T cells, or PBMCs.

Comment on this clone: This sample includes further DNA sequences coding for the same CDR3.

Per the authors' pipeline: Estimated nucleated cell counts came from reference gene primer amplification. Measured with immunoSEQ multiplex PCR; TCRdb has only the in-frame clones, and not every one. V and J calls and clone size follow that table, whereas D and trimming were derived from the DNA. The sample carries a few hundred thousand clones, approximately 82% recorded once. The material sequenced was peripheral blood. The receptor's source is a young woman with acute or convalescent COVID-19.

The CDR3 DNA reads as TGTGCCAGCAGCTTGGACATAAGCTATGGCTACACCTTC. Translated: CASSLDISYGYTF. The chain links TRBV7-2 to TRBJ1-2; D is perhaps TRBD1 (5 bases). This CDR3 comprises 13 residues. CDR1 and CDR2 (germline): SGHTA, FQGNSA. Trimming pared 3 bases from V and 4 bases from J, leaving 9 bases between.